This T cell receptor (beta chain) was identified during a study of CD8+CD57+ T cells in acquired aplastic anemia. The V end lost 0 bases, the J end lost 9 bases, and 21 bases lay between the germline ends. This CDR3 is 17 amino acids long. The germline gives CDR1 MNHEY, CDR2 SVGEGT. There are many counts of this clonotype. What it recognizes is unknown. Findings and caveats of the study: Simpson's diversity of CD8+ cells was not significantly different in patients compared with controls.

Profiling of TCR beta VDJ combinations and CDR3 sequences used genomic DNA as template. TCRdb reprocessed the reads via MiXCR and lists one record per CDR3 protein. The data contain about 110,000 distinct CDR3 sequences, about half of them singletons. V and J are TRBV6-2 or TRBV6-3 and TRBJ2-4; D is uncertain. Input material: sorted CD4+, CD8+, or CD8+CD57+ T cells (not recorded which) from PBMCs. This clonotype was obtained from a human donor in good health, serving as a control. The CDR3 nucleotides read TGTGCCAGCAGTTACTCTCAGGCCCTATCGTCTTCGGGCATTCAGTACTTC. It yields the protein CASSYSQALSSSGIQYF.